The 20 T cell receptor beta chains reported below all come from one sample, sequenced in a study of neurological immune-mediated disorders. MiXCR, applied by TCRdb to the 5' RACE reads, yields one record per CDR3 protein. The sample has 50,000 to 55,000 distinct CDR3 sequences, less than 4% seen once. The sample taken for sequencing was PBMCs. The source is a man aged 60 to 69 with multiple sclerosis.

The V gene is TRBV14, the J gene TRBJ2-1; possibly TRBD1 for D (5 bases). The CDR3 is 13 residues long. Germline assignment: CDR1 SGHDN and CDR2 FVKESK. V lost 1 base and J 10 bases, leaving 11 bases between the germline ends. CDR3: CASSQGQGYEQFF. The DNA of the CDR3 is TGTGCCAGCAGCCAAGGCCAGGGTTACGAGCAGTTCTTC.

This clonotype occurred many times. V and J are TRBV10-3 and TRBJ2-7, with TRBD2 identical over 10 bases. The CDR3 length is 14 residues. CDR1 and CDR2 (germline): ENHRY, SYGVKD. V shed 5 bases, J shed 5 bases, and the junction held 6 bases outside the gene matches. For the CDR3, the DNA is TGTGCCATCAGTCTTCTAGCGGGAGAAGACGAGCAGTACTTC. Protein sequence: CAISLLAGEDEQYF.

This clonotype was detected only a few times. This chain joins TRBV5-1 and TRBJ1-2, with TRBD1 matching over 8 bases. The germline V gene encodes CDR1 SGHRS and CDR2 YFSETQ. J was trimmed by 2 bases and V by 6 bases; bases with no gene match: 9. This CDR3 region has 15 residues. In DNA form, the CDR3 reads TGCGCCAGCACGGGTCAGGGGGCTTCGAACTATGGCTACACCTTC. It codes for CASTGQGASNYGYTF.

This clonotype appeared a few times. The CDR3 DNA follows: TGTGCCACCACGACAGGGATGGACTATGGCTACACCTTC. This gives the protein CATTTGMDYGYTF. The chain joins TRBV19 to TRBJ1-2, with 7 bases lining up with TRBD1. Germline lookup yields CDR1 LNHDA and CDR2 SQIVND (reference sequence). Trimming cost V 10 bases and J 3 bases; bases outside gene matches: 8. This CDR3 is 13 amino acids long.

This clonotype was seen repeatedly, ten times or more. The rearrangement links TRBV20-1 to TRBJ2-3, with 10 bases fitting TRBD1. This CDR3 region has 15 residues. After removal of 2 bases from V and 4 bases from J, the junction contained 6 bases not matched to a gene. The germline CDR1 and CDR2 sequences are DFQATT and SNEGSKA (reference sequence). CDR3 region: CSARRGDRGADTQYF. DNA of the CDR3: TGCAGTGCTAGAAGGGGGGACAGGGGTGCAGATACGCAGTATTTT.

Ten or more counts support this clonotype. DNA of the CDR3: TGTGCCAGCAGCTTTTCCGATGGAGGCTATGGCTACACCTTC. Translating it yields CASSFSDGGYGYTF. The chain employs TRBV7-6 and TRBJ1-2, with unresolved D. Trimming removed 3 bases at V and 4 bases at J, with 12 bases between. The CDR3 consists of 14 residues. Germline V gives CDR1 SGHVS, CDR2 FNYEAQ. Full variable domain (remainder filled in from reference TRBV7-6 and TRBJ1-2): GAGVSQSPRYKVTKRGQDVALRCDPISGHVSLYWYRQALGQGPEFLTYFNYEAQQDKSGLPNDRFSAERPEGSISTLTIQRTEQRDSAMYRCASSFSDGGYGYTFGSGTRLTVV.

This clonotype has ten or more counts. The chain carries TRBV5-1 and TRBJ2-1; no definite D call. The germline V and J ends were trimmed by 3 bases and 9 bases, with 16 bases remaining between them. Germline V lookup: CDR1 SGHRS, CDR2 YFSETQ. The CDR3 totals 14 residues. CDR3 DNA: TGCGCCAGCAGCTCCCCTACGCCTGGACGTGAGCAGTTCTTC. Protein sequence: CASSSPTPGREQFF.

This clonotype was counted many times. This rearrangement joins TRBV12-3 or TRBV12-4 to TRBJ2-1, with 13 bases matching TRBD2. The length of the CDR3 is 15 residues. The junction had 7 bases not matched to a gene; V was cut back by 5 bases and J by 9 bases. The DNA for the CDR3 is TGTGCCAGCAGTGGCGGGACTAGCGGGAACCCTGAGCAGTTCTTC. Translating gives CASSGGTSGNPEQFF.

There are many counts of this clonotype. This rearrangement joins TRBV20-1 to TRBJ2-3; 7 bases match TRBD2. There are 13 residues in the CDR3. In germline, CDR1 is DFQATT, CDR2 SNEGSKA (reference sequence). V shed 5 bases and J 5 bases; nucleotides not matched to a gene: 7. CDR3 DNA: TGCAGTGCTCAGCTCGGGGGGAAAGATACGCAGTATTTT. Its protein product is CSAQLGGKDTQYF.

Ten or more counts support this clonotype. CDR3 sequence: CASSLAISRNTEAFF. The CDR3 DNA reads TGCGCCAGCAGCTTGGCAATCTCGCGAAACACTGAAGCTTTCTTT. The chain has TRBV5-1 and TRBJ1-1, with D hard to call. Trimming took 0 bases from V and 2 from J, leaving 11 bases between them. Germline CDR1 and CDR2: SGHRS and YFSETQ. This CDR3 has 15 amino acids.

This clonotype was counted ten times or more. The chain has TRBV5-1 and TRBJ1-5; unclear D gene. The CDR3 is 15 amino acids. With 4 bases removed from V and 1 base from J, the gap between germline ends came to 12 bases. CDR1 and CDR2 from the germline V gene are SGHRS and YFSETQ. CDR3 DNA sequence: TGCGCCAGCAGCCGCCACCCCGAGAGCAATCAGCCCCAGCATTTT. It is translated as CASSRHPESNQPQHF.

There are many counts of this clonotype. V is TRBV3-1 and J is TRBJ2-1; TRBD1 matches 7 bases. The CDR3 is 13 residues long. CDR1 is LGHDT, CDR2 YNNKEL, per germline (reference sequence). After removal of 3 bases from V and 6 bases from J, the junction contained 2 bases not matched to a gene. CDR3 sequence reads: CASSQGQINEQFF. The DNA for the CDR3 is TGTGCCAGCAGCCAGGGACAGATCAATGAGCAGTTCTTC.

In this sample, this clonotype turned up many times. The chain employs TRBV13 and TRBJ1-1; tentatively, D is TRBD1 (6 bases). CDR1 is PRHDT, CDR2 FYEKMQ, per germline (reference sequence). This CDR3 comprises 12 residues. V was clipped by 3 bases and J by 8 bases, with 10 bases between them. The CDR3 here is CASSFLQGEAFF. DNA of the CDR3: TGTGCCAGCAGCTTCTTGCAGGGGGAAGCTTTCTTT.

This clonotype has ten or more counts. This sequence joins TRBV9 and TRBJ2-6; D gene unclear. V lost 0 bases, J lost 0 bases, and 4 bases lay in between. Germline lookup yields CDR1 SGDLS and CDR2 YYNGEE. This CDR3 comprises 15 residues. In DNA form, the CDR3 reads TGTGCCAGCAGCGTAGCTACCTCTGGGGCCAACGTCCTGACTTTC. Amino acids: CASSVATSGANVLTF.

There are many counts of this clonotype. The genes are TRBV20-1 and TRBJ1-2, with D possibly matching TRBD1 (5 bases). This CDR3 comprises 13 residues. Trimming left V 6 bases short and J 4 bases short, with 15 bases between. Germline assignment: CDR1 DFQATT and CDR2 SNEGSKA (reference sequence). CDR3 sequence reads: CSASRGVGYGYTF. CDR3 nucleotides: TGCAGTGCCAGTCGGGGGGTGGGCTATGGCTACACCTTC.

This clonotype was recorded many times. This chain connects TRBV6-6 to TRBJ1-5; D unclear. Deletions cut 8 bases from V and 4 bases from J, with 12 bases between. The germline CDR1 and CDR2 sequences are MNHNY and SVGAGI (reference sequence). The CDR3 covers 13 residues. Here the CDR3 reads CASLLGQNQPQHF. CDR3 coding DNA: TGTGCCAGCCTTCTGGGCCAAAATCAGCCCCAGCATTTT.

This clonotype was seen repeatedly, ten times or more. J is TRBJ2-1 and V is TRBV10-1; 8 bases fit TRBD1. The V gene end was trimmed by 0 bases and the J gene end by 8 bases; junction bases not matched to a gene: 21. The CDR3 spans 20 residues. From germline, CDR1 is WNHNN and CDR2 SYGVQD (reference sequence). DNA for the CDR3: TGCGCCAGCAGTGAGTCTCTGTACCGAGACAGGGGAAACAAAATCGATGAGCAGTTCTTC. Its translation is CASSESLYRDRGNKIDEQFF.

This clonotype was seen at least ten times. The chain employs TRBV20-1 and TRBJ2-3, with D possibly being TRBD2 (6 bases). This CDR3 comprises 15 residues. V gave up 0 bases and J gave up 2 bases, with 12 bases separating them. Germline CDR1 and CDR2: DFQATT and SNEGSKA (reference sequence). The CDR3 nucleotides are TGCAGTGCTAGAGACCTAGCGAAAGTCACAGATACGCAGTATTTT. It specifies CSARDLAKVTDTQYF.

This clonotype was counted between two and nine times. CDR3 bases: TGTGCCAGCATCCCATCTGGCCCTGGGGAGACCCAGTACTTC. This codes for CASIPSGPGETQYF. The V gene is TRBV7-9, the J gene TRBJ2-5, with no clear D. The CDR3 is 14 amino acids. Germline loops: CDR1 SEHNR, CDR2 FQNEAQ (reference sequence). The V and J ends lost 7 bases and 5 bases respectively, with 17 bases between them. Filled out from reference TRBV7-9 and TRBJ2-5, the complete variable domain reads DTGVSQNPRHKITKRGQNVTFRCDPISEHNRLYWYRQTLGQGPEFLTYFQNEAQLEKSRLLSDRFSAERPKGSFSTLEIQRTEQGDSAMYLCASIPSGPGETQYFGPGTRLLVL.

This clonotype came up many times. The chain is built from TRBV5-1 and TRBJ1-2; the match to TRBD1 covers 7 bases. CDR1 is SGHRS, CDR2 YFSETQ, per germline. The CDR3 length is 13 residues. Losses at the gene ends were 4 bases for V and 3 bases for J; bases not matched to a gene: 3. The CDR3 here is CASSTGTDYGYTF. The CDR3 coding sequence is TGCGCCAGCAGCACCGGGACAGACTATGGCTACACCTTC.